The 2 T cell receptor beta chains presented below share a single source sample, sequenced in a study of cytomegalovirus exposure and HLA in healthy donors. Use of 60 Vbeta and 13 Jbeta primers characterized the PCR. Repertoires were generated with immunoSEQ multiplex PCR, while TCRdb's copy carries only in-frame clones and drops some. The sample lists about 140,000 clones, around four fifths seen once, with 3.4% in the top ten. Input material: PBMCs. Every receptor here comes from a male donor in good health and CMV-seronegative.

This clone showed up just once. CDR3 coding DNA: TGTGCCAGCCGAGAGACCCCAGGCTACAATGAGCAGTTCTTC. It translates to CASRETPGYNEQFF. The chain employs TRBV28 and TRBJ2-1, with D unresolved. Germline CDR1 is MDHEN and CDR2 is SYDVKM. With 8 bases removed from V and 3 bases from J, the gap between germline ends came to 14 bases. The CDR3 consists of 14 residues.

This chain links TRBV2 with TRBJ1-2; tentatively, D is TRBD1 (6 bases). Trimming stripped 8 bases from V and 2 bases from J, with 9 bases between. Germline V lookup: CDR1 SNHLY, CDR2 FYNNEI. The CDR3 length is 12 residues. The CDR3 loop reads CASQTGNYGYTF. For the CDR3, the DNA is TGTGCCAGCCAAACAGGGAACTATGGCTACACCTTC.